At least ten counts were recorded for the clone carrying this T cell receptor beta chain. Trimming took 3 bases from V and 4 from J, leaving 16 bases between them. This CDR3 has 15 residues. From germline, CDR1 is SGDLS and CDR2 YYNGEE. Isolation of PBMCs was performed using about 9 ml of fresh peripheral blood. The data originate from a study of Graves' ophthalmopathy and Graves' hyperthyroidism. Across the whole study: Untreated patients at initial diagnosis provided peripheral blood.

RNA served as the template for amplifying TCR beta CDR3 regions. The authors performed first-round RT-PCR with HTBI primers and then a second-round multiplex PCR. One entry per CDR3 protein, called by TCRdb with MiXCR from the multiplex PCR reads. The sample consists of about 740,000 distinct CDR3 sequences, around 40% of them appearing once. The TCR comes from an adult man with Graves' ophthalmopathy. Sequencing input: peripheral blood. The chain recombines TRBV9 with TRBJ1-2, with a weak D call TRBD1 (6 bases). CDR3 in DNA: TGTGCCAGCAGCGCGAGTCGGACAGAGAGCTATGGCTACACCTTC. This sequence encodes CASSASRTESYGYTF.